Listed below are T cell receptor beta chains from one sample, sequenced in a study of cytomegalovirus exposure and HLA in healthy donors. Repertoires were generated with immunoSEQ multiplex PCR, while TCRdb's copy carries only in-frame clones and drops some. The sample has about 76,000 clones, 65% to 75% seen once. Sequencing used PBMCs. The source is a woman aged 40 to 49 in good health and CMV-seropositive. Both conserved end residues are part of each CDR3. D genes are given only for firm matches. Expanded clones get a size class; other rows say once, few or many, or leave the size out.

v_call	clone_size	j_call	d_call	cdr3_aa	cdr3_nt
TRBV27	once	TRBJ2-7	.	CASSVDRYEQYF	TGTGCCAGCAGTGTCGACAGATACGAGCAGTACTTC
TRBV7-2	.	TRBJ2-2	TRBD2	CASSLEQERTSVTGELFF	TGTGCCAGCAGCTTAGAACAAGAACGGACTAGCGTTACCGGGGAGCTGTTTTTT
TRBV21-1	.	TRBJ2-7	.	CASSKGDMTQRSYEQYF	TGTGCCAGCAGCAAAGGGGACATGACACAGAGATCCTACGAGCAGTACTTC
TRBV5-4	.	TRBJ2-7	.	CASSLRGLPYEQYF	TGTGCCAGCAGCTTGAGGGGTTTACCCTACGAGCAGTACTTC
TRBV5-6	few	TRBJ1-1	TRBD1	CVRSLFGTGGHTEAFF	TGTGTCAGAAGCTTGTTCGGGACAGGGGGTCACACTGAAGCTTTCTTT
TRBV19	.	TRBJ1-6	TRBD1	CASSPSDRGRLSPLHF	TGTGCCAGTAGTCCCTCGGACAGGGGGCGCTTATCACCCCTCCACTTT
TRBV6-5	few	TRBJ1-5	.	CASTVRRGQPQHF	TGTGCCAGCACCGTCCGGAGGGGACAGCCCCAGCATTTT
TRBV6-1	.	TRBJ2-7	TRBD1	CASRTGGYGEQYF	TGTGCCAGCAGGACAGGGGGCTATGGGGAGCAGTACTTC
TRBV7-2	.	TRBJ2-2	.	CVSSLEVLARTGELFF	TGTGTCAGCAGCTTAGAGGTGCTAGCACGCACCGGGGAGCTGTTTTTT
TRBV19	.	TRBJ1-1	.	CASSIVPFVSNTEAFF	TGTGCCAGTAGTATAGTCCCCTTCGTCTCGAACACTGAAGCTTTCTTT
TRBV29-1	.	TRBJ2-7	.	CSVELRGRPYEQYF	TGCAGCGTTGAGCTCCGTGGCAGGCCGTACGAGCAGTACTTC
TRBV5-1	.	TRBJ1-1	.	CASSLGQAGNTEAFF	TGCGCCAGCAGCTTGGGGCAGGCGGGGAACACTGAAGCTTTCTTT
TRBV4-3	.	TRBJ2-7	.	CASSQDRGHSYEQYF	TGCGCCAGCAGCCAAGATCGAGGGCACTCCTACGAGCAGTACTTC
TRBV2	once	TRBJ2-4	.	CASRGGPGISGNIQYF	TGTGCCAGCAGGGGGGGACCAGGGATCTCTGGAAACATTCAGTACTTC
TRBV5-3	.	TRBJ1-2	.	CARTLFSPNYGYTF	TGTGCCAGAACGTTATTCAGTCCTAACTATGGCTACACCTTC
TRBV27	.	TRBJ2-7	.	CASSPLTSYEQYF	TGTGCCAGCAGTCCATTGACTTCCTACGAGCAGTACTTC
TRBV5-6	.	TRBJ1-1	TRBD1	CASSFSRGPAFF	TGTGCCAGCAGCTTCTCCAGGGGGCCGGCTTTCTTT
TRBV18	.	TRBJ2-6	.	CASSPPTGAGANVLTF	TGTGCCAGCTCACCACCGACCGGGGCTGGGGCCAACGTCCTGACTTTC
TRBV9	.	TRBJ2-2	TRBD2	CASSGGLAGVAGELFF	TGTGCCAGCAGCGGGGGACTAGCGGGAGTGGCCGGGGAGCTGTTTTTT
TRBV5-6	.	TRBJ2-7	TRBD2	CASSWGAGGPPYEQYF	TGTGCCAGCAGCTGGGGGGCGGGGGGGCCCCCCTACGAGCAGTACTTC
TRBV20-1	.	TRBJ2-3	.	CSAIFPDTQYF	TGCAGTGCTATATTTCCAGATACGCAGTATTTT
TRBV7-9	.	TRBJ2-5	.	CASSFDRPLQYF	TGTGCCAGCAGCTTTGACAGACCGCTCCAGTACTTC
TRBV5-6	.	TRBJ1-2	.	CASSLSPRAYTF	TGTGCCAGCAGCTTATCCCCCCGAGCCTACACCTTC
TRBV13	.	TRBJ2-2	.	CASSPNRGRGTGELFF	TGTGCCAGCAGCCCGAACCGCGGGCGAGGCACCGGGGAGCTGTTTTTT
TRBV6-1	.	TRBJ2-3	.	CASSEAYGSSTDTQYF	TGTGCCAGCAGTGAAGCGTATGGCAGTAGCACAGATACGCAGTATTTT
TRBV29-1	.	TRBJ2-7	.	CSVRVSSFYEQYF	TGCAGCGTCCGGGTCTCCTCATTCTACGAGCAGTACTTC
TRBV20-1	.	TRBJ2-1	.	CRAGNEQFF	TGCAGGGCCGGGAATGAGCAGTTCTTC
TRBV7-9	.	TRBJ2-1	TRBD2	CASSFPTSGSDEQFF	TGTGCCAGCAGCTTCCCGACTAGCGGGAGTGATGAGCAGTTCTTC
TRBV28	.	TRBJ2-5	TRBD2	CASSVAGVKTQYF	TGTGCCAGCAGTGTAGCGGGAGTGAAGACCCAGTACTTC
TRBV19	.	TRBJ2-3	TRBD1	CASSSRSGQGRADTQYF	TGTGCCAGTAGTTCGAGGAGCGGACAGGGTCGGGCAGATACGCAGTATTTT
TRBV5-1	.	TRBJ1-1	TRBD1	CASSPGQGGTEAFF	TGCGCCAGCAGCCCCGGACAGGGTGGCACTGAAGCTTTCTTT
TRBV30	.	TRBJ2-1	TRBD2	CAFIGTSSSDEQFF	TGTGCCTTCATCGGGACTAGCAGTAGCGATGAGCAGTTCTTC
TRBV27	.	TRBJ2-2	TRBD2	CASSPPTSGTNTGELFF	TGTGCCAGCAGCCCCCCGACTAGCGGGACGAACACCGGGGAGCTGTTTTTT
TRBV19	.	TRBJ1-2	TRBD1	CASRDRGMEGYTF	TGTGCCAGTAGGGACAGGGGTATGGAAGGCTACACCTTC
TRBV27	.	TRBJ2-7	.	CASSARQRAYEQYF	TGTGCCAGCAGTGCTAGACAGAGAGCATACGAGCAGTACTTC
TRBV29-1	few	TRBJ2-6	.	CSVERTSGANVLTF	TGCAGCGTTGAGCGGACATCTGGGGCCAACGTCCTGACTTTC
TRBV19	.	TRBJ1-1	.	CASSIGRGAEAFF	TGTGCCAGTAGTATCGGCAGGGGAGCTGAAGCTTTCTTT
TRBV29-1	.	TRBJ2-7	.	CSVRQVYEQYF	TGCAGCGTTCGACAGGTCTACGAGCAGTACTTC
TRBV27	once	TRBJ1-5	.	CASSLGQLNQPQHF	TGTGCCAGCAGTTTAGGACAGTTAAATCAGCCCCAGCATTTT
TRBV7-6	.	TRBJ2-7	TRBD2	CASSLAGGPSEQYF	TGTGCCAGCAGCCTAGCGGGGGGGCCGTCCGAGCAGTACTTC
TRBV28	once	TRBJ2-2	.	CASTPSRVATGTGELFF	TGTGCCAGCACCCCGTCTCGAGTTGCGACGGGCACCGGGGAGCTGTTTTTT
TRBV11-2	.	TRBJ2-1	.	CASSSTTVSGEQFF	TGTGCCAGCAGCTCGACCACAGTGTCCGGTGAGCAGTTCTTC
TRBV2	.	TRBJ2-1	TRBD2	CASSALGTSEQFF	TGTGCCAGCAGTGCCCTCGGGACTAGTGAGCAGTTCTTC
TRBV18	.	TRBJ1-1	TRBD1	CASSKQGRNTEAFF	TGTGCCAGCTCAAAACAGGGGAGGAACACTGAAGCTTTCTTT
TRBV5-6	.	TRBJ2-7	.	CASSLLQAPSYEQYF	TGTGCCAGCAGCTTGCTCCAGGCACCTTCCTACGAGCAGTACTTC
TRBV29-1	.	TRBJ1-5	.	CSVEVGGGQPQHF	TGCAGCGTTGAAGTCGGGGGGGGACAGCCCCAGCATTTT
TRBV29-1	.	TRBJ2-5	.	CSGRSDQETQYF	TGCAGCGGTCGGAGTGATCAAGAGACCCAGTACTTC
TRBV10-2	.	TRBJ2-3	.	CASSAIFFRRGTDTQYF	TGCGCCAGCAGTGCGATCTTTTTTAGAAGAGGGACAGATACGCAGTATTTT
TRBV2	.	TRBJ2-7	TRBD2	CASGGLAGLRGEQYF	TGTGCCAGCGGGGGGCTAGCGGGCCTAAGGGGCGAGCAGTACTTC
TRBV7-2	.	TRBJ2-7	TRBD2	CASSLTIAGGAYEQYF	TGTGCCAGCAGCTTGACCATAGCGGGGGGTGCCTACGAGCAGTACTTC
TRBV6-1	.	TRBJ2-7	TRBD1	CASSEPGTGTYEQYF	TGTGCCAGCAGTGAACCCGGGACAGGGACCTACGAGCAGTACTTC
TRBV9	.	TRBJ1-1	.	CASSGLNQGSGTEAFF	TGTGCCAGCAGCGGCCTAAACCAGGGGTCGGGCACTGAAGCTTTCTTT
TRBV2	.	TRBJ1-5	TRBD1	CASSGQGGSNQPQHF	TGTGCCAGCAGTGGACAGGGAGGTAGCAATCAGCCCCAGCATTTT
TRBV4-2	.	TRBJ2-5	.	CASSQQGLETQYF	TGTGCCAGCAGCCAACAGGGTCTAGAGACCCAGTACTTC